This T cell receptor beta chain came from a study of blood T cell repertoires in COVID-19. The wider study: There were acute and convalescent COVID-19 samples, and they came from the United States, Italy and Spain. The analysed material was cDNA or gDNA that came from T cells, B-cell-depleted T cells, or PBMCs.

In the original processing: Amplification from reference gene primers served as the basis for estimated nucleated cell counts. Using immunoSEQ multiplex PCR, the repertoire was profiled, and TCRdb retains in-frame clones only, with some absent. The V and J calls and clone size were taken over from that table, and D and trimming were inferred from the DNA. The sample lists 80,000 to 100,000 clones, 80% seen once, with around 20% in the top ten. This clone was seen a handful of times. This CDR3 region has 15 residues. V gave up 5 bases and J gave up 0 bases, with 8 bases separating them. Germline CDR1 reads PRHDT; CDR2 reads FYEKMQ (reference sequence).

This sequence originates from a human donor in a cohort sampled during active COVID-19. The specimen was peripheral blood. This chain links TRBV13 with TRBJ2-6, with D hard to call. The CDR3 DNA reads TGTGCCAGCAGCCCCCGGAGCTCTGGGGCCAACGTCCTGACTTTC. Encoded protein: CASSPRSSGANVLTF.